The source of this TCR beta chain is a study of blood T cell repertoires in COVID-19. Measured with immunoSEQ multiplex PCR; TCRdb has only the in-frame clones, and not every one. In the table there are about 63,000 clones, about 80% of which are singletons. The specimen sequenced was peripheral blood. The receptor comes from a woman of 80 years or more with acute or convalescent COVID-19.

The CDR3 region is CASREDGLNTEAFF. Written as DNA, the CDR3 is TGTGCCAGTCGGGAGGACGGTTTGAACACTGAAGCTTTCTTT. This chain joins TRBV28 and TRBJ1-1, with D unresolved. The germline gives CDR1 MDHEN, CDR2 SYDVKM. Deletions cut 9 bases from V and 0 bases from J, with 14 bases between. The CDR3 is 14 amino acids.